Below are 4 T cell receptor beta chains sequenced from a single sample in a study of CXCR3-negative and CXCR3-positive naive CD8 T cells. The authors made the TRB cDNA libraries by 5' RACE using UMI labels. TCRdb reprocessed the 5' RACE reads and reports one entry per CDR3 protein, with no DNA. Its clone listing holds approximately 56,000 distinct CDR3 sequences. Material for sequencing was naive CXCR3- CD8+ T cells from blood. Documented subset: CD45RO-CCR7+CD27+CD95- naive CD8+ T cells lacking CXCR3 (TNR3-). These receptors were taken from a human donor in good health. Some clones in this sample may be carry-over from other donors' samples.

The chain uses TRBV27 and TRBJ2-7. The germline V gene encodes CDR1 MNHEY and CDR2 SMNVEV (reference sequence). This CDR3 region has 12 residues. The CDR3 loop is CASSLPSYEQYF.

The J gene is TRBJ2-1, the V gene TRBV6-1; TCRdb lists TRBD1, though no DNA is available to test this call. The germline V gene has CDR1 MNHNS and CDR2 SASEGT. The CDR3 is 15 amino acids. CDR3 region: CASRVGDALRNEQFF.

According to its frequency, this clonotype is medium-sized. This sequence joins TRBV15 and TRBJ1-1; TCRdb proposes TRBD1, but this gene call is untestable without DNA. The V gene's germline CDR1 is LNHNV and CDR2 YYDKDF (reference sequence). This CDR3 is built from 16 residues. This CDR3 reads CATSRLHKGMNTEAFF.

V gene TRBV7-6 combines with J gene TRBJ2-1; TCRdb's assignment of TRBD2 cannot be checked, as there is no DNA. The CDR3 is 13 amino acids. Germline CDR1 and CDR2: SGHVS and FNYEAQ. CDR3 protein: CASSQGGWNEQFF.